Here is one T cell receptor beta chain with its context. The sample has other DNA sequences that encode this CDR3 too. The entry originates in a study of blood T cell repertoires in COVID-19. Looking at the study overall: From T cells, B-cell-depleted T cells, or PBMCs came the material, which was cDNA or gDNA.

The repertoire was sequenced with immunoSEQ multiplex PCR; TCRdb's copy has only in-frame clones and lacks some. The data hold approximately 500,000 clones, with less than 90% observed a single time. The Seattle patients, enrolled during active infection, were followed longitudinally. The clonotype originates from a woman between 50 and 59 years old with COVID-19, enrolled during active disease. Input material: peripheral blood.

The CDR3 is CASSLAGVGTEAFF. The CDR3 nucleotides are TGCGCCAGCAGCTTGGCAGGGGTTGGCACTGAAGCTTTCTTT. The V gene is TRBV5-1, the J gene TRBJ1-1, with TRBD1 as a possible D gene (6 bases). The CDR3 has 14 residues. Trimming took off 0 bases at V and 4 bases at J, with 10 bases between the two ends. Germline V gene lookup returns CDR1 SGHRS and CDR2 YFSETQ.